This paragraph covers one TCR beta chain sequence. There are a few counts of this clone. Its antigen is unknown. Base quality data are lacking; no much larger clone is found one base away. This sample is part of a study of blood T cell repertoires in COVID-19 (dated by TCRdb to the early 2020s). Regarding the study in general: Samples from collaborators originated in the United States, Italy and Spain and spanned both the acute and convalescent phases of COVID-19. The prospective study material was composed of cDNA or gDNA derived from T cells, B-cell-depleted T cells, or PBMCs. Subjects who had been exposed to COVID-19, were actively infected with it, or had recovered from it provided the deeply sampled blood TCRbeta repertoires that made up the dataset. The repertoires were released in a freely available public database meant as a resource for research on the immune response to SARS-CoV-2. Samples came from the ongoing ImmuneRACE study (first 160 participants) plus 1,254 subjects from 6 global collaborators. A de-identified subject ID, COVID-19 status, age in years and sex were almost always included in the sample metadata. Where HLA class I and class II types were available, the types were taken from metadata supplied by the sample provider, not from assay-based typing. Broader findings and caveats from the paper: The amount of clinical and demographic metadata varied by source and participant and was provided uncurated.

TCRbeta CDR3 regions were amplified from genomic DNA by means of the immunoSEQ Assay, a bias-controlled multiplex PCR. Per the original workflow: The number of nucleated cells in each sample was estimated by amplification of reference gene primers within the assay. To quantify the absolute abundance of each unique TCRbeta CDR3 rearrangement, sequence reads were collapsed and filtered. For each sample, productive Simpson clonality was calculated as the square root of Simpson's diversity index across productive rearrangements. The table comes from immuneACCESS by way of TCRdb, which keeps in-frame sequences with V and J called. Part of the clones is missing from these tables; in studies checked, under half for an unresolved V gene and the rest for unknown reasons. V, J and clone size were drawn from that table, and D and trimming were deduced from the DNA. Within this sample are about 100,000 clones, with about 84% of them counted one time only. Roughly 13% of the sample goes to the ten largest clones.

Whole blood was collected in K2EDTA tubes by collaborating institutions according to the institutions' own protocols. For TCRbeta analysis, collaborators shipped samples in one of three forms: frozen whole blood, isolated PBMCs, or DNA extracted from either of those sample types. Reading the germline V gene gives CDR1 LGHNA and CDR2 YNFKEQ. The CDR3 covers 15 residues, taking in both the cysteine and the phenylalanine. Kept here is only the CDR3 DNA, which spans 45 bases and is read in frame from base 1. The germline V and J ends show losses of 0 bases and 3 bases respectively, and no gene match explains 3 bases of the junction.

Material for sequencing was peripheral blood. This receptor was taken from a human donor in a cohort sampled during active COVID-19. The sequence joins TRBV4-2 to TRBJ2-7; 9 central bases correspond to TRBD2. Here the CDR3 is given as CASSQDPSGIYEQYF. The DNA is as follows: TGTGCCAGCAGCCAAGACCCTAGCGGGATCTACGAGCAGTACTTC.